This T cell receptor beta chain was identified in a study of shared clonotypes between healthy human individuals. Study context: Each donor had three CD4 naive, three CD4 memory, two CD8 naive and one CD8 memory plate.

In the case of this clone: No antigen is known for it.

General study points: Generally, naive subsets (rather than memory subsets) showed larger estimated richness. Non-shared clonotypes showed lower generation probabilities than clonotypes common to all four donors.

Naive-designated CD8 cells lacked CD45RO, were positively enriched for CCR7, and omitted terminally differentiated effector memory CD45RA+ cells. From germline, CDR1 is SGHRS and CDR2 YFSETQ. Trimming left V 7 bases short and J 0 bases short, with 17 bases between. The CDR3 is made up of 16 amino acids. The authors split each subset's genomic DNA evenly across several immunoSEQ plates. Data came from immunoSEQ multiplex PCR; TCRdb stores just in-frame clones and leaves some out. The profile shows around 1,900,000 clones, roughly 95% of them singletons. V gene TRBV5-1 combines with J gene TRBJ2-1; weak D call: TRBD1 (6 bases). This TCR was recovered from a man younger than 30 in good health. Some clones in this sample may be carry-over from other donors' samples. Sequenced sample: naive CD8+ T cells from PBMCs. CDR3 coding DNA: TGCGCCAGCCAAATCGACCAGGGGAGCTCCTACAATGAGCAGTTCTTC. Translation: CASQIDQGSSYNEQFF.